This T cell receptor beta chain is drawn from a study of blood T cell repertoires in COVID-19. Individuals drawn from about 26 US areas were about 18 to 100 years old. Germline trimming cut 0 bases from V and 3 bases from J; bases unmatched to any gene: 8. Germline values: CDR1 MNHEY, CDR2 SVGEGT. CDR3 length: 17 residues. Using immunoSEQ multiplex PCR, the repertoire was profiled, and TCRdb retains in-frame clones only, with some absent. The sample has a few hundred thousand clones; roughly 87% are singletons. The chain links TRBV6-2 or TRBV6-3 to TRBJ2-7; TRBD2 agrees at 10 bases. Sequencing input: PBMCs or T cells enriched from blood (not recorded which). This sequence was found in a woman younger than 35 who had recovered from COVID-19. The CDR3 here is CASSYSYKSGRVYEQYF. DNA of the CDR3: TGTGCCAGCAGTTACTCCTATAAGAGCGGGAGGGTCTACGAGCAGTACTTC.